A single sample gave rise to the 13 T cell receptor beta chains below, sequenced in a study of shared clonotypes between healthy human individuals. Naive CD8 populations comprised CD45RO-negative cells positively selected for CCR7, excluding terminally differentiated effector memory CD45RA+ cells. The protocol was immunoSEQ multiplex PCR, while the TCRdb copy is restricted to in-frame clones and leaves out a portion. This table has about 2.1 million clones, about 92% appearing once. The sample consisted of naive CD8+ T cells from PBMCs. Receptors were obtained from a man younger than 35 in good health. Some clones in this sample may be carry-over from other donors' samples.

The chain carries TRBV5-1 and TRBJ2-7, with D tentatively TRBD1 or TRBD2 (5 bases each). V shed 2 bases and J shed 3 bases, with 24 bases lying between them. The CDR3 runs 18 residues. CDR1 and CDR2 (germline): SGHRS, YFSETQ. The CDR3 is CASSLGREGTLHVYEQYF. CDR3 DNA: TGCGCCAGCAGCTTAGGGAGAGAAGGGACCCTGCATGTCTACGAGCAGTACTTC.

CDR3 sequence: CASSQGNPSSPLDTQYF. The CDR3, as DNA: TGCGCCAGCAGCCAAGGTAACCCTAGCTCTCCGTTGGATACGCAGTATTTT. The chain uses TRBV4-1 and TRBJ2-3, with a possible D match to TRBD2 (5 bases). Looked up from germline, CDR1 is MGHRA and CDR2 is YSYEKL. The length of the CDR3 is 17 residues. Trimming removed 1 base at V and 6 bases at J, with 20 bases between.

This clone came up once. V is TRBV7-2 and J is TRBJ1-1; TRBD1 might be the D (5 bases). Between the trimmed V and J ends, which lost 6 bases and 1 base, there was a span of 18 bases. The CDR3 is made up of 16 amino acids. CDR1 and CDR2 from the germline V gene are SGHTA and FQGNSA. The DNA of the CDR3 is TGTGCCAGCAGTATCAAGGGAGGGGAGTGGAACACTGAAGCTTTCTTT. Protein product: CASSIKGGEWNTEAFF.

The rearrangement links TRBV27 to TRBJ2-5, with D possibly matching TRBD2 (6 bases). The germline CDR1 and CDR2 sequences are MNHEY and SMNVEV (reference sequence). The germline V and J ends were trimmed by 4 bases and 10 bases, with 22 bases remaining between them. The CDR3 covers 15 residues. The CDR3 here is CASSSRDPYEGGQYF. In nucleotides, the CDR3 is TGTGCCAGCAGTTCCCGGGACCCCTACGAGGGAGGCCAGTACTTC.

The rearrangement joins TRBV11-2 to TRBJ2-5; D unresolved. There are 12 residues in the CDR3. V dropped 5 bases and J dropped 4 bases, with 8 bases sitting between them. Germline V lookup: CDR1 SGHAT, CDR2 FQNNGV. CDR3 in DNA: TGTGCCAGCAGCCGCCCCGGAGAGACCCAGTACTTC. Encoded protein: CASSRPGETQYF. Combining the CDR3 with reference TRBV11-2 and TRBJ2-5 gives the whole variable domain EAGVAQSPRYKIIEKRQSVAFWCNPISGHATLYWYQQILGQGPKLLIQFQNNGVVDDSQLPKDRFSAERLKGVDSTLKIQPAKLEDSAVYLCASSRPGETQYFGPGTRLLVL.

The V and J genes are TRBV7-8 and TRBJ1-4, with no clear D. This CDR3 region has 15 residues. In germline, CDR1 is SGHVS, CDR2 FQNEAQ. V lost 5 bases, J lost 7 bases, and 17 bases lay in between. In DNA, the CDR3 is TGTGCCAGCAGCGCCAACGGGGTTGATGGTGAAAAACTGTTTTTT. This gives the protein CASSANGVDGEKLFF.

Worth noting for this clone: Other nucleotide sequences from this sample produce the same CDR3. This chain links TRBV10-3 with TRBJ2-7, with D hard to call. The CDR3 totals 12 residues. From germline, CDR1 is ENHRY and CDR2 SYGVKD. The V end was cut by 2 bases, the J end by 4 bases, with 6 bases between. The DNA for the CDR3 is TGTGCCATCAGTGAGGTAGGGTACGAGCAGTACTTC. Translating gives CAISEVGYEQYF.

The chain links TRBV19 to TRBJ1-5; 7 bases are shared with TRBD1. The CDR3 loop spans 14 amino acids. Germline V gives CDR1 LNHDA, CDR2 SQIVND (reference sequence). Unmatched junction bases numbered 8, after V lost 7 bases and J lost 5 bases. The CDR3 sequence: CASTNRGSDQPQHF. CDR3 in DNA: TGTGCCAGTACCAACAGGGGCTCGGATCAGCCCCAGCATTTT.

This rearrangement joins TRBV4-1 to TRBJ1-3, with 7 bases identical to TRBD1. CDR1 MGHRA and CDR2 YSYEKL come from the germline V gene. The CDR3 runs to 16 residues. Germline trimming cut 2 bases from V and 3 bases from J; bases unmatched to any gene: 7. The CDR3 DNA sequence: TGCGCCAGCAGCCAAACGAGACAGGGAAGTGGAAACACCATATATTTT. As protein: CASSQTRQGSGNTIYF.

This clone has only one observation. V and J are TRBV19 and TRBJ1-5; 8 bases fit TRBD1. CDR3 length: 15 amino acids. Germline CDR1 is LNHDA and CDR2 is SQIVND (reference sequence). Trimming removed 1 base from V and 6 bases from J; junction bases left unmatched: 5. CDR3 amino acids: CASSIAPGGSQPQHF. The CDR3 DNA sequence: TGTGCCAGTAGTATAGCCCCAGGGGGCAGTCAGCCCCAGCATTTT.

The chain is built from TRBV5-1 and TRBJ2-1, with TRBD2 matching over 7 bases. CDR1 and CDR2 from the germline V gene are SGHRS and YFSETQ. Trimming cost V 4 bases and J 5 bases; bases outside gene matches: 9. This CDR3 comprises 15 residues. The CDR3 DNA follows: TGCGCCAGCAGCGGGACGGGGGGTACTAACAATGAGCAGTTCTTC. Encoded protein: CASSGTGGTNNEQFF.

The CDR3 nucleotides read TGTGCCAGCAGCTTAGCGTCGAGACTAGCGGGAGACGCAGATACGCAGTATTTT. Translating it yields CASSLASRLAGDADTQYF. The chain recombines TRBV7-9 with TRBJ2-3; 12 bases are a match to TRBD2. The CDR3 is 18 amino acids. Germline loops: CDR1 SEHNR, CDR2 FQNEAQ (reference sequence). Trimming removed 0 bases from V and 4 bases from J; junction bases left unmatched: 8.

The rearrangement joins TRBV5-4 to TRBJ2-1; 9 nucleotides line up with TRBD2. The V segment lost 4 bases and the J segment 8 bases; nucleotides outside the gene matches: 4. This CDR3 spans 13 amino acids. CDR1 is SGHNT and CDR2 is YYREEE in the germline V gene (reference sequence). The CDR3 region is CASSLGLAHEQFF. The DNA for the CDR3 is TGTGCCAGCAGCCTGGGACTAGCCCATGAGCAGTTCTTC.